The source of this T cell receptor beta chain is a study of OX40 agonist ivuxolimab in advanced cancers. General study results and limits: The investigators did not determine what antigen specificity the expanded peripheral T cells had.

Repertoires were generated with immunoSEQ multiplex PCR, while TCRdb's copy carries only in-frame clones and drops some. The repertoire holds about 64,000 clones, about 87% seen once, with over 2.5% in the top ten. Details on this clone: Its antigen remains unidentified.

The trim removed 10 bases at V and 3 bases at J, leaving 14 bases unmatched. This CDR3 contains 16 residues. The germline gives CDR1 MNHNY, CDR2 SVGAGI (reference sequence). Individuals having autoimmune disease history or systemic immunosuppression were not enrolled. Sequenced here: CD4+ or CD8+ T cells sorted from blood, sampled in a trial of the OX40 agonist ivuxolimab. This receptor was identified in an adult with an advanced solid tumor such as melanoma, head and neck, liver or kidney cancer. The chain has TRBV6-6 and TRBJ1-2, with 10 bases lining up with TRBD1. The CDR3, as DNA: TGTGCCACCGACGGGGACAGGGGAGGGGCCTACTATGGCTACACCTTC. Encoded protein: CATDGDRGGAYYGYTF.